One and the same sample provided the 4 T cell receptor beta chains below, sequenced in a study of T cells expressing NK-cell markers. TCRdb reprocessed the 5' RACE reads and stores each CDR3 protein as one record, lacking DNA. The specimen's table records approximately 150,000 distinct CDR3 sequences. Sequenced material: blood T cells: a sorted CD56 or NKG2C T cell subset, CD4+ or CD8+ T cells, or bulk PBMC T cells (not recorded which). These receptor sequences come from a man aged 18 to 29 in good health.

The chain has TRBV4-1 and TRBJ2-1; checking the TCRdb D call of TRBD2 is not possible without DNA. CDR1 is MGHRA and CDR2 is YSYEKL in the germline V gene. The CDR3 totals 16 residues. CDR3 sequence reads: CASSSSAGEPNNEQFF.

The chain employs TRBV7-6 and TRBJ2-3; TCRdb designates TRBD1, a call that cannot be tested without DNA. This CDR3 has 15 residues. From germline, CDR1 is SGHVS and CDR2 FNYEAQ. CDR3 amino acids: CASSFSRQGKDTQYF.

The chain links TRBV12-3 or TRBV12-4 to TRBJ2-5; TCRdb calls TRBD2, which cannot be checked without DNA. The CDR3 has 14 residues. This CDR3 reads CASSLNHYRETQYF.

The chain uses TRBV2 and TRBJ2-7; TCRdb's D call of TRBD1 is untestable without DNA. Germline lookup yields CDR1 SNHLY and CDR2 FYNNEI. This CDR3 is 14 amino acids long. CDR3 region: CASYRDTKSYEQYF.